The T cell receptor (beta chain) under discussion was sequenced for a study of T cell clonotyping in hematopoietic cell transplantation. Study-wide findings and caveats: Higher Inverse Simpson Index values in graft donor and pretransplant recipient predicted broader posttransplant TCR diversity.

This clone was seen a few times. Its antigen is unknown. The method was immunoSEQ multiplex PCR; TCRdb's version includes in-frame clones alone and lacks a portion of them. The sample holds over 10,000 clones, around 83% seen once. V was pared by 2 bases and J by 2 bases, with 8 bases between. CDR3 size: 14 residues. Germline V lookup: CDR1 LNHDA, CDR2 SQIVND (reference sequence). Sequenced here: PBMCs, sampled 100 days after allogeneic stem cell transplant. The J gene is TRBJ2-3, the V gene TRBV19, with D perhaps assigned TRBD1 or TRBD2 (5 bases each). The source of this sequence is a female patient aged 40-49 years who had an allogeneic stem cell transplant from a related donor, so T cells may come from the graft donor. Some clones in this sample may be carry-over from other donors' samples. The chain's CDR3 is CASSILGDTDTQYF. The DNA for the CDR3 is TGTGCCAGTAGTATATTGGGGGACACAGATACGCAGTATTTT. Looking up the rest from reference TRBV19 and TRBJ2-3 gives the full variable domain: DGGITQSPKYLFRKEGQNVTLSCEQNLNHDAMYWYRQDPGQGLRLIYYSQIVNDFQKGDIAEGYSVSREKKESFPLTVTSAQKNPTAFYLCASSILGDTDTQYFGPGTRLTVL.